This T cell receptor (beta chain) is drawn from a study of CD8 T cells in ankylosing spondylitis. Study-level findings and limits: Disease-linked clones, CD8+, were relatively rare in peripheral blood. A TCR beta motif of several highly homologous variants seemed to mark ankylosing spondylitis blood.

The CDR3 loop spans 14 amino acids. This clonotype showed up many times. Its specificity is unknown. TCRdb passed the 5' RACE reads through MiXCR, listing each CDR3 protein once. The sample contains 80,000 to 100,000 distinct CDR3 sequences, almost 8.5% of which appear only once. Sequences were obtained from blood, either unsorted or a sorted T cell fraction (not recorded which). The rearrangement links TRBV21-1 to TRBJ2-7; TRBD1 is the table's D call, not checked against the DNA. TRBV21-1 is annotated as a pseudogene. This TCR came from a male donor with ankylosing spondylitis or in good health (not recorded which). The CDR3 DNA reads as TGTGCCAGCAGCAAGGGACGCAGCTCCTACGAGCAGTACTTC. It is translated as CASSKGRSSYEQYF.